Described below is a single TCR beta chain sequence and its context. As yet, its antigen is unknown. PCR involved 60 Vbeta and 13 Jbeta primers. Original handling: A later analysis tallied approximately 80 million unique TCR beta chains, around 9.9 million of them shared. Clones were sequenced by immunoSEQ multiplex PCR, and TCRdb holds only the in-frame ones, with some missing. Clone size and V and J calls were adopted from that table, with D and trimming inferred from the DNA. This sample has approximately 160,000 clones, with approximately 78% found just once. These data originate in a study of cytomegalovirus exposure and HLA in healthy donors. General study results and limits: Donors belonging to an Asian-associated ancestry cluster reportedly showed fewer N-insertions in productive TCRs than the roughly 670-donor mean, according to what a later analysis found. TCR sequences were mostly rare, though some public TCRs occurred in many donors.

The TCR comes from a girl aged 2 to 10 in good health and CMV-seropositive. Sequenced material: PBMCs.

The CDR3 nucleotides read TGTGCCAGCAGTAAGACAGGGGGCCATCAGCCCCAGCATTTT. Translating it yields CASSKTGGHQPQHF. The gene calls are TRBV27 and TRBJ1-5, with TRBD1 matching 10 bases. The CDR3 has 14 amino acids. V gave up 5 bases and J gave up 5 bases; unmatched junction bases: 3. Germline V gene sequence: CDR1 MNHEY, CDR2 SMNVEV (reference sequence).